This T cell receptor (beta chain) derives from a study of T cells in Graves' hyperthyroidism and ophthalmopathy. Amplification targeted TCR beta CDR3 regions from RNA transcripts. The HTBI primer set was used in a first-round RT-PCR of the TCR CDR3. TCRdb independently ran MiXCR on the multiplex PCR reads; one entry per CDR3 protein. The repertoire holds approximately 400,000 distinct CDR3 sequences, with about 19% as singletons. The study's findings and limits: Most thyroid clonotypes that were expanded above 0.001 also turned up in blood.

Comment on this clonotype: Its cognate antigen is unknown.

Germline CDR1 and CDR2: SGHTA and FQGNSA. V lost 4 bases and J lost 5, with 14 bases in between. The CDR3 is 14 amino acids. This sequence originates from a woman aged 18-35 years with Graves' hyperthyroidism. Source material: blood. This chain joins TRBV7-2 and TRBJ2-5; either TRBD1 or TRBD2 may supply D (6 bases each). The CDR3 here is CASSYGGRGETQYF. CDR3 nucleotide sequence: TGTGCCAGCAGCTACGGGGGCCGAGGGGAGACCCAGTACTTC.